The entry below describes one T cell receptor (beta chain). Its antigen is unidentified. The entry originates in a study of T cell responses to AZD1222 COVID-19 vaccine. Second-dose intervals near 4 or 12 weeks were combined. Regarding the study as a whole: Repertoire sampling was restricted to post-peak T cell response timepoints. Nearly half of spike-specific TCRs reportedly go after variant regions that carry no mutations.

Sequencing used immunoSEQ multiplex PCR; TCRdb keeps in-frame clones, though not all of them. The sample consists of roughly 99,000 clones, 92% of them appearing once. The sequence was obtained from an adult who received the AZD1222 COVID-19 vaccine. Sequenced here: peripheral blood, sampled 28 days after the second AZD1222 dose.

In DNA form, the CDR3 reads TGTGCCAGTAGTTACAGGGGATTTAACACTGAAGCTTTCTTT. The encoded protein is CASSYRGFNTEAFF. The rearrangement joins TRBV19 to TRBJ1-1; TRBD1 matches at 7 bases. V lost 5 bases and J lost 2; bases outside the gene matches: 5. Germline V lookup: CDR1 LNHDA, CDR2 SQIVND (reference sequence). This CDR3 has 14 residues.